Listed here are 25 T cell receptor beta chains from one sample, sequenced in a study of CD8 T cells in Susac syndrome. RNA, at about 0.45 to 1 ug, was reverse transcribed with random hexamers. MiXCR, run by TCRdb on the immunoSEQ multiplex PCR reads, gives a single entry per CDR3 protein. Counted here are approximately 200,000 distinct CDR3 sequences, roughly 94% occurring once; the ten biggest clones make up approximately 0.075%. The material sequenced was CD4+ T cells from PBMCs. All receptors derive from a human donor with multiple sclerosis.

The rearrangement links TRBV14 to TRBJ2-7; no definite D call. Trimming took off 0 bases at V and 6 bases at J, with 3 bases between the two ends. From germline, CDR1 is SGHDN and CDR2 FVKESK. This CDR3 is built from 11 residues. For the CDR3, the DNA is TGTGCCAGCAGCCAAGAGGGCGAGCAGTACTTC. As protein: CASSQEGEQYF. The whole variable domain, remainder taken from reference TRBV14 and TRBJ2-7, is EAGVTQFPSHSVIEKGQTVTLRCDPISGHDNLYWYRRVMGKEIKFLLHFVKESKQDESGMPNNRFLAERTGGTYSTLKVQPAELEDSGVYFCASSQEGEQYFGPGTRLTVT.

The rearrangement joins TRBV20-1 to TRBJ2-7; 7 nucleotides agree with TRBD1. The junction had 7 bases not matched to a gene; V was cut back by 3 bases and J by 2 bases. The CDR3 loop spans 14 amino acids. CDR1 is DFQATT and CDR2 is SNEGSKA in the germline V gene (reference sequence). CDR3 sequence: CSASPRGLPYEQYV. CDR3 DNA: TGCAGTGCTAGCCCGAGGGGGCTACCCTACGAGCAGTACGTC.

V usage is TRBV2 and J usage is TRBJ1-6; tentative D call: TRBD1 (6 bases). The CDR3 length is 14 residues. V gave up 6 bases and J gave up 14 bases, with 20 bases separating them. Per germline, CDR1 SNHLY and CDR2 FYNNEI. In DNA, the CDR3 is TGTGCCAGCAGCCCGGGTGAGGGGGGGACCGCCCTCCACTTT. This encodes CASSPGEGGTALHF.

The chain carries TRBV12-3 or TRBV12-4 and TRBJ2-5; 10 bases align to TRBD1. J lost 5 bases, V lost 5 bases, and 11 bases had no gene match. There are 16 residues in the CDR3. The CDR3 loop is CASSLPGQGVGETQYF. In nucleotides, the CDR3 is TGTGCCAGCAGTCTCCCCGGACAGGGGGTAGGGGAGACCCAGTACTTC.

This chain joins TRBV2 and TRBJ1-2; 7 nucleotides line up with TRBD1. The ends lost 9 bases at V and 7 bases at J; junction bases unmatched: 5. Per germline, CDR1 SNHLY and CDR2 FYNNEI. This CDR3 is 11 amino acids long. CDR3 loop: CASGQESGYTF. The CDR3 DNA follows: TGTGCCAGTGGACAGGAGAGTGGCTACACCTTC.

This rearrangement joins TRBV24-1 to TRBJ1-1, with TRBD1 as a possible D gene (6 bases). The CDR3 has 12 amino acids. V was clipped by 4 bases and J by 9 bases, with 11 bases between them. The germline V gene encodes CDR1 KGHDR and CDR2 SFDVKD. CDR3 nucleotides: TGTGCCACCAGTGACTCCACAGGGAAAGCTTTCTTT. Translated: CATSDSTGKAFF.

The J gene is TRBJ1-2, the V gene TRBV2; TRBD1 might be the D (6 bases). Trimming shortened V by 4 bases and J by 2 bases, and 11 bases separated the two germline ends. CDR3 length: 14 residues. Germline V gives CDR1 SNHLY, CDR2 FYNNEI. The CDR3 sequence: CASSVGAPNYGYTF. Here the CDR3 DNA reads TGTGCCAGCAGTGTGGGGGCCCCAAACTATGGCTACACCTTC.

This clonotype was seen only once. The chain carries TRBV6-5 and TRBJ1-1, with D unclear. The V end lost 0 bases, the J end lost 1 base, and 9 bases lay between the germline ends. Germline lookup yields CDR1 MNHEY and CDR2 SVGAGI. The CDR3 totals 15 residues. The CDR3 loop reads CASSYSGQKNTEAFF. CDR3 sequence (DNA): TGTGCCAGCAGTTACTCTGGCCAAAAGAACACTGAAGCTTTCTTT.

The CDR3 spells CASSLQSRAFF. The CDR3 bases are TGTGCCAGCAGCCTACAGAGTAGAGCTTTCTTT. The chain has TRBV3-1 and TRBJ1-1; D unclear. Germline CDR1 reads LGHDT; CDR2 reads YNNKEL (reference sequence). The V and J ends lost 4 bases and 10 bases respectively, with 10 bases between them. The CDR3 runs to 11 residues. Variable domain in full (rest from reference TRBV3-1 and TRBJ1-1): DTAVSQTPKYLVTQMGNDKSIKCEQNLGHDTMYWYKQDSKKFLKIMFSYNNKELIINETVPNRFSPKSPDKAHLNLHINSLELGDSAVYFCASSLQSRAFFGQGTRLTVV.

The CDR3 is CCIQSSYNSPLHF. CDR3 DNA: TGCTGTATTCAGAGCTCCTATAATTCACCCCTCCACTTT. The chain employs TRBV20-1 and TRBJ1-6; unclear D gene. The CDR3 spans 13 residues. Germline V CDR1 and CDR2: DFQATT, SNEGSKA (reference sequence).

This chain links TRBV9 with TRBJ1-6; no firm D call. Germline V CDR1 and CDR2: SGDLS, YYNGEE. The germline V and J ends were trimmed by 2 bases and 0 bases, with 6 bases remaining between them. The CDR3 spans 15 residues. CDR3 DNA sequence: TGTGCCAGCAGCGTTTCCGGCTCCTATAATTCACCCCTCCACTTT. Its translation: CASSVSGSYNSPLHF.

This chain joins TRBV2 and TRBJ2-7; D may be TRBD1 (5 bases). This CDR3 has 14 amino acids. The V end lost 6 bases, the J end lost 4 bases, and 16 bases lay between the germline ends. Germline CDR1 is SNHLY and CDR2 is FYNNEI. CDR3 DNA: TGTGCCAGCAGCTTGGGGCCGGTTGGGTACGAGCAGTACTTC. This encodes CASSLGPVGYEQYF.

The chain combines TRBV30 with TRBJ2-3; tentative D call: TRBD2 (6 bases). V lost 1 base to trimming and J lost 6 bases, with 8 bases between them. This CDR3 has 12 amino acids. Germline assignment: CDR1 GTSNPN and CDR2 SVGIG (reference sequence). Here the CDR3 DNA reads TGTGCCTGGAGTGCTGCGGGGGATACGCAGTATTTT. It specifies CAWSAAGDTQYF.

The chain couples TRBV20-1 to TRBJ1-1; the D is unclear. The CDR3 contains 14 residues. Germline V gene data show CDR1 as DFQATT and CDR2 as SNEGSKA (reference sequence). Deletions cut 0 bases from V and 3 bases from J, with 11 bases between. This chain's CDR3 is CSAREAGRDTEAFF. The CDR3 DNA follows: TGCAGTGCTAGAGAGGCGGGAAGGGACACTGAAGCTTTCTTT.

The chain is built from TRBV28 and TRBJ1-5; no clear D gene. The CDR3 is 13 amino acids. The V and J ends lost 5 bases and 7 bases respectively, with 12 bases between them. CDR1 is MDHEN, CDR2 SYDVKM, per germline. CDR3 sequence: CASSRPVNQPQHF. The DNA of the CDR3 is TGTGCCAGCAGTCGCCCTGTGAACCAGCCCCAGCATTTT.

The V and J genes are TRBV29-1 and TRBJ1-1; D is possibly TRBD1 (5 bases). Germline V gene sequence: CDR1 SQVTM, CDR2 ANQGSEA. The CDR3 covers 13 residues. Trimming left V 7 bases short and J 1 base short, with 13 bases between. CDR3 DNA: TGCAGCGCTACCGGGACGGAGAACACTGAAGCTTTCTTT. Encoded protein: CSATGTENTEAFF. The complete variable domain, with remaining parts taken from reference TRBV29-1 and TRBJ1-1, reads SAVISQKPSRDICQRGTSLTIQCQVDSQVTMMFWYRQQPGQSLTLIATANQGSEATYESGFVIDKFPISRPNLTFSTLTVSNMSPEDSSIYLCSATGTENTEAFFGQGTRLTVV.

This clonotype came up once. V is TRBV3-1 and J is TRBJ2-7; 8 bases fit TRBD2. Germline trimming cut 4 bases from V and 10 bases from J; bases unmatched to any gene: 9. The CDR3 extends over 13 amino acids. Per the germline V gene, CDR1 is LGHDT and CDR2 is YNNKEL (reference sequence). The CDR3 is CASSLGRAERQYF. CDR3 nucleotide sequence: TGTGCCAGCAGCCTCGGGAGGGCGGAGCGTCAGTACTTC.

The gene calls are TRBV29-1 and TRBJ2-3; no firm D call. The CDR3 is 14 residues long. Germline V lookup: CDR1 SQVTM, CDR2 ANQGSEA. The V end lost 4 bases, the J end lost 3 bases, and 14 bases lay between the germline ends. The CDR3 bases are TGCAGCGTTGCCCCGCGGATGAGGACAGATACGCAGTATTTT. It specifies CSVAPRMRTDTQYF.

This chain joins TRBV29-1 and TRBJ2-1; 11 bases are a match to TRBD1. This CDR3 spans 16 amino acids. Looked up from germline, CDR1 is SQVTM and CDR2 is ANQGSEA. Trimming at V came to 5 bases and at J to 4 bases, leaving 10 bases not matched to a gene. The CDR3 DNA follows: TGCAGCGTTCCACGGACAGGGGGCCCCTCGTACAATGAGCAGTTCTTC. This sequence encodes CSVPRTGGPSYNEQFF.

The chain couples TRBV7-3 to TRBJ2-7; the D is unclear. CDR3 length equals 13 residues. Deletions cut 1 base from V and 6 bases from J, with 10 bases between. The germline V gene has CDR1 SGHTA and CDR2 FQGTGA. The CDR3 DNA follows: TGTGCCAGCAGCTTAAATGTGGGCCCCGAGCAGTACTTC. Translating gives CASSLNVGPEQYF.

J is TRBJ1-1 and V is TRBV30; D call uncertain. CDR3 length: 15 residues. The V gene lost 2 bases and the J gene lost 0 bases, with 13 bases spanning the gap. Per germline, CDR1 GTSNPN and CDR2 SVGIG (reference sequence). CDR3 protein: CAWSRAPTLNTEAFF. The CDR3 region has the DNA TGTGCCTGGAGTCGGGCCCCGACCCTGAACACTGAAGCTTTCTTT.

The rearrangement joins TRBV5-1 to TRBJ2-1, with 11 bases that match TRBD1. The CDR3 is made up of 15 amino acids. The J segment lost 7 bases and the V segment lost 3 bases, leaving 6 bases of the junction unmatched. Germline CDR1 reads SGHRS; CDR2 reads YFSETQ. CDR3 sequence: CASSWRDRGTNEQFF. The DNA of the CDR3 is TGCGCCAGCAGCTGGAGGGACAGGGGGACGAATGAGCAGTTCTTC.

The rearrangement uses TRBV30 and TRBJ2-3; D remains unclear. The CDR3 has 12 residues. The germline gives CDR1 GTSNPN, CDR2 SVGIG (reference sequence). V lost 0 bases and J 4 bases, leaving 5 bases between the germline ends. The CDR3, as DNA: TGTGCCTGGAGTGTGGGCGCAGATACGCAGTATTTT. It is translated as CAWSVGADTQYF.

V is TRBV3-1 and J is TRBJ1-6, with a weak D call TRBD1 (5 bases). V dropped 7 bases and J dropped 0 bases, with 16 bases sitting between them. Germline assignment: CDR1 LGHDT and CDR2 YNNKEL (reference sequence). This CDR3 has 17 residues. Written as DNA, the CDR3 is TGTGCCAGCACCCGCGGGACGGCCAGCTCCTATAATTCACCCCTCCACTTT. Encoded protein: CASTRGTASSYNSPLHF. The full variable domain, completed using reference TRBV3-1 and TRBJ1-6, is DTAVSQTPKYLVTQMGNDKSIKCEQNLGHDTMYWYKQDSKKFLKIMFSYNNKELIINETVPNRFSPKSPDKAHLNLHINSLELGDSAVYFCASTRGTASSYNSPLHFGNGTRLTVT.

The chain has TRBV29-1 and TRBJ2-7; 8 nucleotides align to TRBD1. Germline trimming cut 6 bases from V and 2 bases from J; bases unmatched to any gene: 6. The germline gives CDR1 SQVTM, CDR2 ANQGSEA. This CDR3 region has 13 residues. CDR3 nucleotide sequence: TGCAGCGTCGGAGGACAGGGCCCCTACGAGCAGTACTTC. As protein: CSVGGQGPYEQYF.